The 30 T cell receptor beta chains reported below all come from one sample, sequenced in a study of STAT5B mutations in CD4+ large granular lymphocyte leukemia. Data came from immunoSEQ multiplex PCR; TCRdb stores just in-frame clones and leaves some out. The table lists around 34,000 clones, almost 85% of them singletons. What was sequenced was CD4+ T cells from blood buffy coats. The source is a human donor in good health.

The count of this clone is one. The gene calls are TRBV5-1 and TRBJ2-5, with TRBD1 as a possible D gene (5 bases). The CDR3 is 15 amino acids. Germline CDR1 reads SGHRS; CDR2 reads YFSETQ. The V gene lost 0 bases and the J gene lost 3 bases, with 12 bases spanning the gap. CDR3 region: CASSLAGSREETQYF. In DNA form, the CDR3 reads TGCGCCAGCAGCTTGGCAGGGTCGAGAGAAGAGACCCAGTACTTC.

The chain couples TRBV7-9 to TRBJ2-5; D assignment may be TRBD1 or TRBD2 (5 bases each). Trimming took off 1 base at V and 5 bases at J, with 17 bases between the two ends. CDR3 length: 16 amino acids. Germline CDR1 SEHNR, CDR2 FQNEAQ (reference sequence). The CDR3 DNA sequence: TGTGCCAGCAGCTTAGGGGGGTGGGGTACCGGGGAGACCCAGTACTTC. Amino acids: CASSLGGWGTGETQYF.

Turning to this clone: Within the sample, other DNA sequences also encode this same CDR3. J is TRBJ1-5 and V is TRBV29-1, with a weak D call TRBD1 (5 bases). The V gene lost 5 bases and the J gene lost 7 bases, with 15 bases spanning the gap. The CDR3 spans 13 residues. Germline-derived CDR1 and CDR2 are SQVTM and ANQGSEA. DNA for the CDR3: TGCAGCGTTTCATCAGGGTCTGGGCAGCCCCAGCATTTT. Residues: CSVSSGSGQPQHF.

The chain links TRBV30 to TRBJ1-5, with 7 bases matching TRBD1. Germline trimming cut 3 bases from V and 6 bases from J; bases unmatched to any gene: 2. The CDR3 is 12 residues long. Germline V lookup: CDR1 GTSNPN, CDR2 SVGIG (reference sequence). This chain's CDR3 is CAWSRQGQPQHF. CDR3 sequence (DNA): TGTGCCTGGAGCCGACAGGGTCAGCCCCAGCATTTT.

The rearrangement uses TRBV6-4 and TRBJ2-1; perhaps TRBD2 as D (6 bases). Trimming removed 4 bases from V and 5 bases from J, with 15 bases in between. The CDR3 covers 15 residues. The V gene's germline CDR1 is MRHNA and CDR2 SNTAGT. CDR3 nucleotide sequence: TGTGCCAGCAGTGCGATGGCGGGATACGACAATGAGCAGTTCTTC. Translation gives CASSAMAGYDNEQFF.

On this clone: A read error may account for a junction end that differs from germline. The V gene is TRBV19, the J gene TRBJ2-1; 10 bases align to TRBD2. In germline, CDR1 is LNHDA, CDR2 SQIVND (reference sequence). The CDR3 is made up of 18 amino acids. The CDR3, as DNA: TGTGCCAGTAGTGCGTGGACTAGCGGAGCCATTTCCTTCAATGAGCAGTTCTTC. It translates to CASSAWTSGAISFNEQFF.

This clone is a singleton in its sample. V and J are TRBV10-3 and TRBJ1-2; D gene uncertain. CDR1 is ENHRY, CDR2 SYGVKD, per germline. The V gene lost 5 bases and the J gene lost 5 bases, with 12 bases spanning the gap. The CDR3 contains 13 residues. The CDR3 reads CAISKKGPYGYTF. Here the CDR3 DNA reads TGTGCCATCAGTAAGAAAGGACCTTATGGCTACACCTTC.

The genes are TRBV5-1 and TRBJ2-2, with no clear D. The V gene's germline CDR1 is SGHRS and CDR2 YFSETQ. The CDR3 contains 16 residues. Between the trimmed V and J ends, which lost 3 bases and 4 bases, there was a span of 16 bases. The CDR3 sequence is CASSSQMASFTGELFF. CDR3 DNA sequence: TGCGCCAGCAGCTCCCAAATGGCCAGTTTCACCGGGGAGCTGTTTTTT.

V is TRBV6-5 and J is TRBJ2-7; possible D gene TRBD2, 6 bases. CDR3 length equals 14 residues. V was pared by 7 bases and J by 7 bases, with 20 bases between. Germline CDR1 and CDR2: MNHEY and SVGAGI. CDR3 region: CASTTGGSGWEQYF. CDR3 nucleotide sequence: TGTGCCAGCACTACCGGAGGGTCGGGGTGGGAGCAGTACTTC.

The chain employs TRBV2 and TRBJ1-2, with D possibly TRBD1 on 6 matching bases. The CDR3 covers 10 residues. V was cut by 6 bases and J by 10 bases, with 9 bases left in between. Germline V gene lookup returns CDR1 SNHLY and CDR2 FYNNEI. The CDR3 DNA follows: TGTGCCAGCAGGAAGGGGGACTACACCTTC. It yields the protein CASRKGDYTF.

CDR3 sequence: CASSEARSSTEQYF. In DNA form, the CDR3 reads TGTGCCAGCAGTGAAGCTCGGTCTAGCACCGAGCAGTACTTC. The rearrangement uses TRBV2 and TRBJ2-7; D perhaps matches TRBD2 (5 bases). Trimming shortened V by 0 bases and J by 6 bases, and 12 bases separated the two germline ends. The CDR3 is made up of 14 amino acids. Looked up from germline, CDR1 is SNHLY and CDR2 is FYNNEI.

J is TRBJ1-2 and V is TRBV6-1; 12 bases are shared with TRBD1. V lost 4 bases and J lost 7; bases outside the gene matches: 7. The CDR3 length is 15 residues. Germline V lookup: CDR1 MNHNS, CDR2 SASEGT. This chain's CDR3 is CASSGGQGAFSGYTF. The CDR3 nucleotides read TGTGCCAGCAGTGGGGGACAGGGGGCGTTCAGTGGCTACACCTTC.

The V and J genes are TRBV5-6 and TRBJ2-2; D gene unclear. Trimming removed 6 bases from V and 1 base from J, with 16 bases in between. The CDR3 extends over 16 amino acids. Germline V CDR1 and CDR2: SGHDT, YYEEEE. CDR3 DNA: TGTGCCAGCAACATGCTACAAGCTCGGAACACCGGGGAGCTGTTTTTT. Protein: CASNMLQARNTGELFF. The entire variable domain, with the rest obtained from reference TRBV5-6 and TRBJ2-2, is as follows: DAGVTQSPTHLIKTRGQQVTLRCSPKSGHDTVSWYQQALGQGPQFIFQYYEEEERQRGNFPDRFSGHQFPNYSSELNVNALLLGDSALYLCASNMLQARNTGELFFGEGSRLTVL.

The gene calls are TRBV5-1 and TRBJ2-3; 10 bases fit TRBD1. After removal of 6 bases from V and 4 bases from J, the junction contained 8 bases not matched to a gene. This CDR3 contains 15 residues. Germline V gene data show CDR1 as SGHRS and CDR2 as YFSETQ. The CDR3 region is CASNPGQGFPDTQYF. The CDR3 coding sequence is TGCGCCAGCAATCCGGGACAGGGGTTCCCAGATACGCAGTATTTT. The full variable domain, completed using reference TRBV5-1 and TRBJ2-3, is KAGVTQTPRYLIKTRGQQVTLSCSPISGHRSVSWYQQTPGQGLQFLFEYFSETQRNKGNFPGRFSGRQFSNSRSEMNVSTLELGDSALYLCASNPGQGFPDTQYFGPGTRLTVL.

The chain carries TRBV5-4 and TRBJ2-5, with 7 positions matching TRBD2. This CDR3 is 14 amino acids long. The J segment lost 4 bases and the V segment lost 1 base, leaving 4 bases of the junction unmatched. The germline V gene encodes CDR1 SGHNT and CDR2 YYREEE (reference sequence). CDR3 protein: CASSLWASGETQYF. Here the CDR3 DNA reads TGTGCCAGCAGCTTGTGGGCTAGCGGAGAGACCCAGTACTTC.

The rearrangement uses TRBV5-1 and TRBJ2-3, with D perhaps TRBD1 (5 bases). V gave up 7 bases and J gave up 2 bases, with 11 bases separating them. The germline CDR1 and CDR2 sequences are SGHRS and YFSETQ. The CDR3 is 13 residues long. The CDR3 sequence is CASHRTITDTQYF. CDR3 bases: TGCGCCAGCCACAGGACGATCACAGATACGCAGTATTTT.

The V gene is TRBV10-1, the J gene TRBJ2-3; D unclear. Germline CDR1 and CDR2: WNHNN and SYGVQD (reference sequence). The V and J ends lost 3 bases and 6 bases respectively, with 7 bases between them. This CDR3 comprises 12 residues. The CDR3 spells CASSDTLDTQYF. The CDR3, as DNA: TGCGCCAGCAGTGATACCCTGGATACGCAGTATTTT.

V is TRBV5-6 and J is TRBJ1-1; no firm D call. Trimming pared 3 bases from V and 9 bases from J, leaving 12 bases between. Germline CDR1 and CDR2: SGHDT and YYEEEE. The CDR3 is 12 amino acids. CDR3 loop: CASSSTTLQAFF. CDR3 DNA: TGTGCCAGCAGCTCAACGACACTACAAGCTTTCTTT.

This clone was picked up one time. The chain combines TRBV5-1 with TRBJ2-7; D possibly matches TRBD1 or TRBD2 (6 bases each). The CDR3 is made up of 14 amino acids. Germline values: CDR1 SGHRS, CDR2 YFSETQ. V lost 3 bases and J lost 6, with 16 bases in between. The CDR3 DNA is TGCGCCAGCAGCTCAGGGGCAGGGCGGGGCGAGCAGTACTTC. It encodes CASSSGAGRGEQYF. Filled out from reference TRBV5-1 and TRBJ2-7, the complete variable domain reads KAGVTQTPRYLIKTRGQQVTLSCSPISGHRSVSWYQQTPGQGLQFLFEYFSETQRNKGNFPGRFSGRQFSNSRSEMNVSTLELGDSALYLCASSSGAGRGEQYFGPGTRLTVT.

V usage is TRBV16 and J usage is TRBJ2-5; tentative D call: TRBD2 (6 bases). This CDR3 region has 14 residues. From germline, CDR1 is KGHSY and CDR2 FQNENV. V was shortened by 4 bases and J by 3 bases, with 12 bases between the two germline ends. The CDR3 sequence: CASSPRGLEETQYF. The CDR3 DNA follows: TGTGCCAGCAGCCCTCGGGGACTGGAAGAGACCCAGTACTTC. Combining the CDR3 with reference TRBV16 and TRBJ2-5 gives the whole variable domain GEEVAQTPKHLVRGEGQKAKLYCAPIKGHSYVFWYQQVLKNEFKFLISFQNENVFDETGMPKERFSAKCLPNSPCSLEIQATKLEDSAVYFCASSPRGLEETQYFGPGTRLLVL.

The chain uses TRBV6-6 and TRBJ1-1; D perhaps matches TRBD1 (6 bases). V shed 5 bases and J shed 11 bases, with 12 bases lying between them. Germline V lookup: CDR1 MNHNY, CDR2 SVGAGI (reference sequence). CDR3 size: 11 residues. CDR3 residues: CASSKQGEAFF. As DNA, the CDR3 is TGTGCCAGCAGTAAACAGGGTGAGGCTTTCTTT.

This chain uses TRBV18 with TRBJ2-6; 9 positions match TRBD1. Per germline, CDR1 KGHSH and CDR2 LQKENI. The length of the CDR3 is 17 residues. Trimming cost V 3 bases and J 1 base; bases outside gene matches: 4. In DNA, the CDR3 is TGTGCCAGCTCACCGTCGACAGGGGGGTCTGGGGCCAACGTCCTGACTTTC. Its protein is CASSPSTGGSGANVLTF.

The V gene is TRBV4-2, the J gene TRBJ2-1, with 7 bases lining up with TRBD1. Trimming at V came to 3 bases and at J to 9 bases, leaving 11 bases not matched to a gene. From germline, CDR1 is LGHNA and CDR2 YNFKEQ. The CDR3 loop spans 15 amino acids. CDR3 amino acids: CASSQSQGTWSEQFF. The CDR3, as DNA: TGTGCCAGCAGCCAGTCACAGGGGACGTGGAGTGAGCAGTTCTTC.

The chain combines TRBV10-3 with TRBJ2-1; D not resolved. Germline values: CDR1 ENHRY, CDR2 SYGVKD. With 0 bases removed from V and 8 bases from J, the gap between germline ends came to 14 bases. The CDR3 is made up of 15 amino acids. In DNA form, the CDR3 reads TGTGCCATCAGTGAGTCGTGGCAGGAAAGACATGAGCAGTTCTTC. This sequence encodes CAISESWQERHEQFF.

This clone was seen a handful of times. The J gene is TRBJ1-2, the V gene TRBV9, with TRBD1 as a possible D gene (5 bases). CDR3 length: 16 amino acids. Trimming shortened V by 1 base and J by 0 bases, and 13 bases separated the two germline ends. CDR1 SGDLS and CDR2 YYNGEE come from the germline V gene. The DNA for the CDR3 is TGTGCCAGCAGCGTAATCCCAGGGACCACTAACTATGGCTACACCTTC. Protein product: CASSVIPGTTNYGYTF. Drawing the rest from reference TRBV9 and TRBJ1-2, the complete variable domain is DSGVTQTPKHLITATGQRVTLRCSPRSGDLSVYWYQQSLDQGLQFLIQYYNGEERAKGNILERFSAQQFPDLHSELNLSSLELGDSALYFCASSVIPGTTNYGYTFGSGTRLTVV.

The CDR3 DNA reads TGTGCCAGCAGTGGGACAGGGGCCTACAATGAGCAGTTCTTC. The encoded protein is CASSGTGAYNEQFF. The gene calls are TRBV2 and TRBJ2-1; 9 bases are shared with TRBD1. The CDR3 spans 14 residues. The germline V gene encodes CDR1 SNHLY and CDR2 FYNNEI. The V segment lost 4 bases and the J segment 2 bases; nucleotides outside the gene matches: 0.

The chain recombines TRBV29-1 with TRBJ2-2; D is perhaps TRBD1 or TRBD2 (5 bases each). Per the germline V gene, CDR1 is SQVTM and CDR2 is ANQGSEA. Trimming stripped 7 bases from V and 0 bases from J, with 15 bases between. CDR3 length: 15 residues. CDR3 nucleotide sequence: TGCAGCGCAGAGGGGCGACAGACGAACACCGGGGAGCTGTTTTTT. It yields the protein CSAEGRQTNTGELFF.

The rearrangement links TRBV7-3 to TRBJ2-1; D is possibly TRBD1 (7 bases). The CDR3 contains 17 residues. V dropped 5 bases and J dropped 0 bases, with 17 bases sitting between them. Per the germline V gene, CDR1 is SGHTA and CDR2 is FQGTGA. CDR3 region: CASSPLSGGSSYNEQFF. In DNA, the CDR3 is TGTGCCAGCAGCCCCTTATCAGGGGGGAGCTCCTACAATGAGCAGTTCTTC.

This clone appeared a few times. The J gene is TRBJ1-2, the V gene TRBV6-5; 7 bases fit TRBD1. Germline CDR1 is MNHEY and CDR2 is SVGAGI. The V and J ends lost 4 bases and 4 bases, in that order; junction bases with no gene match: 6. The CDR3 loop spans 14 amino acids. The CDR3 protein is CASSSGAGGYGYTF. In DNA form, the CDR3 reads TGTGCCAGCAGTTCGGGGGCAGGGGGCTATGGCTACACCTTC.

The CDR3, as DNA: TGTGCCAGCAGGGGGGTGAATGAGCAGTTCTTC. Its protein is CASRGVNEQFF. This chain uses TRBV2 with TRBJ2-1; the D call may be TRBD1 or TRBD2 (5 bases each). The CDR3 has 11 residues. The germline V gene encodes CDR1 SNHLY and CDR2 FYNNEI. The V and J ends lost 6 bases and 7 bases respectively, with 7 bases between them.